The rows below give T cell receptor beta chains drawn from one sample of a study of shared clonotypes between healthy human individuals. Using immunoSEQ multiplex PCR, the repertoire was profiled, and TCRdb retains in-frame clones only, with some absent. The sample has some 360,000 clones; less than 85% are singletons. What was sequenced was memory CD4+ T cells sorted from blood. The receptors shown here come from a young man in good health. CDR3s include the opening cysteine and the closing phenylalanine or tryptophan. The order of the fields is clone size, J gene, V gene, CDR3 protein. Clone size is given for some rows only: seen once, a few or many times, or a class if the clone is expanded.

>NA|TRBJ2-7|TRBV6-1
CASSDPGRYEQYF
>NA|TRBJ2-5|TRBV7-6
CASSARDQETQYF
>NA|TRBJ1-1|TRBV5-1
CASRGDTLNTEAFF
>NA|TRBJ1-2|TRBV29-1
CSVLSGGGVGGYTF
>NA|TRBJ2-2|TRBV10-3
CAIRAGHLGGKLFF
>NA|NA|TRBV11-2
CASSSRRVSTYEQYF
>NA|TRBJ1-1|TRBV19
CASSLVSTEAFF
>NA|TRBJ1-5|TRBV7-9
CASSSDPQPQHF
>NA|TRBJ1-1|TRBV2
CASRGPSADTEAFF
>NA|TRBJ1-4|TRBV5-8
CASSPGRTAATNEKLFF
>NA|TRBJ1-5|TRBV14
CASSLLEGRDNQPQHF
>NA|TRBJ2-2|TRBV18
CASGGIANTGELFF
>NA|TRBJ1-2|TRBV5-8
CASSLVYQGYTF
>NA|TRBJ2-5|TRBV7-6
CATGETQYF
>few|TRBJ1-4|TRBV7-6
CASSLAGGAANEKLFF
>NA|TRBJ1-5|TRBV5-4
CASSTGGGNQPQHF